This T cell receptor (beta chain) was profiled in a study of blood T cell repertoires in COVID-19. Study-level background: Italy, Spain and the United States were the sources of the convalescent and acute COVID-19 samples.

This clone was detected a few times. The CDR3 contains 16 residues. CDR1 and CDR2 (germline): GTSNPN, SVGIG (reference sequence). Trimming cost V 2 bases and J 6 bases, with 22 bases left between them. The authors' processing: Amplified reference gene primers provided the basis for estimating nucleated cell counts. The table came from immunoSEQ multiplex PCR; TCRdb's copy has only in-frame clones and leaves some out. That table furnishes V, J and clone size, whereas the DNA furnished D and trimming. Of 320,000 or so clones in the sample, around 84% were seen once. The rearrangement joins TRBV30 to TRBJ1-1; TRBD1 is a possible D gene (5 bases). Sample: PBMCs or T cells enriched from blood (not recorded which). This TCR was sampled from a woman aged 25 to 39 who had been exposed to COVID-19. CDR3 amino acids: CAWSPPEYWRGAEAFF. Here the CDR3 DNA reads TGTGCCTGGAGTCCCCCTGAATATTGGAGGGGCGCTGAAGCTTTCTTT.